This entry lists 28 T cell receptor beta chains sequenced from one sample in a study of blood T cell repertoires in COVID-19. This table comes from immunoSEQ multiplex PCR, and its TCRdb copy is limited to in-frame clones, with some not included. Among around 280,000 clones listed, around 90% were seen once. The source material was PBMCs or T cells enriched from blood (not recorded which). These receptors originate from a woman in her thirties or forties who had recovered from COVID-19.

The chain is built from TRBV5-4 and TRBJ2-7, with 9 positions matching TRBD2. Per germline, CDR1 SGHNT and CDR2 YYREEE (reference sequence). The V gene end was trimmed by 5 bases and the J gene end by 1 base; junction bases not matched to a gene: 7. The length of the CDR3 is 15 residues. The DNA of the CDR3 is TGTGCCAGCAGGCCTGGACTAGCGCAGTCCTACGAGCAGTACTTC. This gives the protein CASRPGLAQSYEQYF.

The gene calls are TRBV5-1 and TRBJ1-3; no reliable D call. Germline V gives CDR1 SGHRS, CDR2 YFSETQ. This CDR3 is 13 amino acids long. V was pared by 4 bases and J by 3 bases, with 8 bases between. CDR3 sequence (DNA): TGCGCCAGCAGCGCTGGCGGTGGAAACACCATATATTTT. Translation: CASSAGGGNTIYF.

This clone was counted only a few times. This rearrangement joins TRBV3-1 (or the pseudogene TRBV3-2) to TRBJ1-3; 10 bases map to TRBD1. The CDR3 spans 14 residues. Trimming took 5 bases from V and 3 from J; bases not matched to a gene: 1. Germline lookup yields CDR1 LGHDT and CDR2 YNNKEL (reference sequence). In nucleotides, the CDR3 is TGTGCCAGCAGCGGGACAGGGGTTGGAAACACCATATATTTT. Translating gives CASSGTGVGNTIYF.

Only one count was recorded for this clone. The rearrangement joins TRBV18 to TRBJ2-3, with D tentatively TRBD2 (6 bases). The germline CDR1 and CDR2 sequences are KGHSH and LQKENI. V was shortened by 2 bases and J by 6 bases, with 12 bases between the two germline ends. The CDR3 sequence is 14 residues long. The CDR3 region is CASSPAGTTDTQYF. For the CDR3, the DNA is TGTGCCAGCTCACCAGCGGGGACCACCGATACGCAGTATTTT.

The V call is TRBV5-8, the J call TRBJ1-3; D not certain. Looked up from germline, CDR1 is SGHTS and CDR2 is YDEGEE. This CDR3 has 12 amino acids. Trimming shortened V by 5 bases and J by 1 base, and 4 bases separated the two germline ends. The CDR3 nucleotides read TGTGCCAGCAGGTATTCTGGAAACACCATATATTTT. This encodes CASRYSGNTIYF.

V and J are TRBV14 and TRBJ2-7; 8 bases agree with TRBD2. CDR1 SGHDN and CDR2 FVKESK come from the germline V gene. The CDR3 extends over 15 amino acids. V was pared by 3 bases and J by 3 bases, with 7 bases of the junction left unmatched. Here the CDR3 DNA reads TGTGCCAGCAGCCAGGAAGCGGGAGTTGTCTACGAGCAGTACTTC. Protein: CASSQEAGVVYEQYF.

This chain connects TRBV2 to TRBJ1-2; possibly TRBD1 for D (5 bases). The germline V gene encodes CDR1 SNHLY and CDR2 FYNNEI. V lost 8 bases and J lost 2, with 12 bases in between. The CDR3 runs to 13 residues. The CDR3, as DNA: TGTGCCAGCCACGGACAAGTCAACTATGGCTACACCTTC. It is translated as CASHGQVNYGYTF.

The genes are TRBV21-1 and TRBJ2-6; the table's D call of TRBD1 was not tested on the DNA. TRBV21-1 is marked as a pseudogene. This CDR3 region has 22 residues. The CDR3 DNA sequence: TGTGCCAGCAGCAAAGCGCGGGCGAAGACAGGACAATTTCTTTCAGGGGCCAACGTCCTGACTTTC. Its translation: CASSKARAKTGQFLSGANVLTF.

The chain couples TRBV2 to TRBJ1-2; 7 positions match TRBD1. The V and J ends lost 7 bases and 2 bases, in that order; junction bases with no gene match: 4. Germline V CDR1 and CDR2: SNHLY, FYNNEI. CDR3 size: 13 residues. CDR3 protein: CASKEGANYGYTF. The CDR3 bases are TGTGCCAGCAAGGAGGGGGCGAACTATGGCTACACCTTC.

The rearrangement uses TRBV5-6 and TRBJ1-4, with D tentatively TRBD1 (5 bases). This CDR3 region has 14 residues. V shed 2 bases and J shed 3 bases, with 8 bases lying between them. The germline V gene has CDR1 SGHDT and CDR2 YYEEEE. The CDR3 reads CASSFRGANEKLFF. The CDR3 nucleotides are TGTGCCAGCAGCTTCCGGGGGGCTAATGAAAAACTGTTTTTT.

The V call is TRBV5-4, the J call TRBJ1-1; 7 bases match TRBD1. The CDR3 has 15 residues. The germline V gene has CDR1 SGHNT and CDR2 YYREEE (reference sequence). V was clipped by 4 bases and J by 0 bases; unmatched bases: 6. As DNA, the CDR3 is TGTGCCAGCAGCGCCGGGACAGACATGAACACTGAAGCTTTCTTT. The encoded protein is CASSAGTDMNTEAFF.

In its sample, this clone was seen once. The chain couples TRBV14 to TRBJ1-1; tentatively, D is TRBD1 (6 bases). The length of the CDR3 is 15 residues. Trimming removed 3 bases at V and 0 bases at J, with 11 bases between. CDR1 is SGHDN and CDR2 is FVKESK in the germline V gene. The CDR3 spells CASSHLGALNTEAFF. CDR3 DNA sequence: TGTGCCAGCAGCCATTTGGGGGCCCTGAACACTGAAGCTTTCTTT.

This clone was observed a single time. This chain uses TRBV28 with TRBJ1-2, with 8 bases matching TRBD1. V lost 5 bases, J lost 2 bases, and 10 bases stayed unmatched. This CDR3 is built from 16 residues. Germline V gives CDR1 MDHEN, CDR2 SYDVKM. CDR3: CASSPSGQGSNYGYTF. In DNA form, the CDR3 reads TGTGCCAGCAGTCCATCCGGACAGGGATCCAACTATGGCTACACCTTC.

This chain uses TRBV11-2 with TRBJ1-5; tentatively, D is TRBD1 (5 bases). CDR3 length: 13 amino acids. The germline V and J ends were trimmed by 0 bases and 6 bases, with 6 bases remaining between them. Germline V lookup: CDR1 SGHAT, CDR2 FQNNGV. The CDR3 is CASSLDRAQPQHF. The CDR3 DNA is TGTGCCAGCAGCTTAGACAGGGCTCAGCCCCAGCATTTT. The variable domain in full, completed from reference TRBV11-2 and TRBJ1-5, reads EAGVAQSPRYKIIEKRQSVAFWCNPISGHATLYWYQQILGQGPKLLIQFQNNGVVDDSQLPKDRFSAERLKGVDSTLKIQPAKLEDSAVYLCASSLDRAQPQHFGDGTRLSIL.

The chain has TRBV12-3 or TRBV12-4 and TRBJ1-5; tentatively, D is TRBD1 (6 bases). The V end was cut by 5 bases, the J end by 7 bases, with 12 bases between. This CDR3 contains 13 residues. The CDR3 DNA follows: TGTGCCAGCAGTGCAGGGGCCCGACAGCCCCAGCATTTT. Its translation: CASSAGARQPQHF.

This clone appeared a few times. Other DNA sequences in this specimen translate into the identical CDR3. CDR3 sequence reads: CASSPPSVTDTQYF. The CDR3 nucleotides read TGTGCCAGCAGCCCACCCTCGGTCACAGATACGCAGTATTTT. The chain has TRBV9 and TRBJ2-3; D not certain. The CDR3 is 14 residues long. With 4 bases removed from V and 2 bases from J, the gap between germline ends came to 11 bases. Germline V gene sequence: CDR1 SGDLS, CDR2 YYNGEE.

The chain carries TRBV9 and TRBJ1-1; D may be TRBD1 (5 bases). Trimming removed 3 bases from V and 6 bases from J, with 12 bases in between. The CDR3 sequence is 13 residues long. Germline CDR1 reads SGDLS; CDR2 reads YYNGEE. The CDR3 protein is CASSAQGLSEAFF. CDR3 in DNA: TGTGCCAGCAGCGCCCAGGGTCTCTCTGAAGCTTTCTTT.

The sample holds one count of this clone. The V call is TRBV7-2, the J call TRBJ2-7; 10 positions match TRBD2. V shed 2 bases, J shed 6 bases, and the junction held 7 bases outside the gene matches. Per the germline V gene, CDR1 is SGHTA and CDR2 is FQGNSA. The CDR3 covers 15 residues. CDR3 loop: CASSLLAGELSEQYF. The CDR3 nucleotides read TGTGCCAGCAGCTTACTAGCGGGAGAGCTAAGCGAGCAGTACTTC. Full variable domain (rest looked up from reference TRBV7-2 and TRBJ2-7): GAGVSQSPSNKVTEKGKDVELRCDPISGHTALYWYRQSLGQGLEFLIYFQGNSAPDKSGLPSDRFSAERTGGSVSTLTIQRTQQEDSAVYLCASSLLAGELSEQYFGPGTRLTVT.

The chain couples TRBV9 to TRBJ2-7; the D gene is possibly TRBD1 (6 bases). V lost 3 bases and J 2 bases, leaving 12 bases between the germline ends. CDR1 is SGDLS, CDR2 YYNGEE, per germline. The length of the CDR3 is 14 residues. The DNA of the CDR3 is TGTGCCAGCAGCGCTGAGACAGGCACCTACGAGCAGTACTTC. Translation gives CASSAETGTYEQYF.

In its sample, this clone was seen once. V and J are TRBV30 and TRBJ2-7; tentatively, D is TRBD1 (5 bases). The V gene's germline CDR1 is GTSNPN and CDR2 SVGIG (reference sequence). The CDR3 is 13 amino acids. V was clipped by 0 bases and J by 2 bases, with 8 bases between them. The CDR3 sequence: CAWSVLGPYEQYF. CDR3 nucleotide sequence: TGTGCCTGGAGTGTACTGGGGCCCTACGAGCAGTACTTC.

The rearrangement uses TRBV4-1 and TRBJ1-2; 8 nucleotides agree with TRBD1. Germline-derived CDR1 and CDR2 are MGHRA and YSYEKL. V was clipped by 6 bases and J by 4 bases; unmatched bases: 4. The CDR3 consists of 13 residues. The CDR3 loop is CASRRTGSYGYTF. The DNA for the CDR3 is TGCGCCAGCAGACGGACAGGGTCCTATGGCTACACCTTC.

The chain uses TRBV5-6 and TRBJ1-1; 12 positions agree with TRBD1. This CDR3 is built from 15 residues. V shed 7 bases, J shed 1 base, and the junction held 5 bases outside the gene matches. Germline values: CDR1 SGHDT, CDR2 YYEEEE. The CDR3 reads CASRPGQGANTEAFF. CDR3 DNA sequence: TGTGCCAGCCGGCCGGGACAGGGGGCGAACACTGAAGCTTTCTTT.

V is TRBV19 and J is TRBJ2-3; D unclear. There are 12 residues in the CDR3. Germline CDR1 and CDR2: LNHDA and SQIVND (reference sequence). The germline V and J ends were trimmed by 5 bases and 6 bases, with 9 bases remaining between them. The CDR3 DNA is TGTGCCAGTAGTTACGGTCCCGATACGCAGTATTTT. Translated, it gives CASSYGPDTQYF.

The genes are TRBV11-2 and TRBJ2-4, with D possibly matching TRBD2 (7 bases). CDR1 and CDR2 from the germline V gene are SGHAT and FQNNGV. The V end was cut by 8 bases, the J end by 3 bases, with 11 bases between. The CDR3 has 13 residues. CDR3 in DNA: TGTGCCAGCGGGGGGGCCAGCAAAAACATTCAGTACTTC. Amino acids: CASGGASKNIQYF.

The CDR3: CAWNYAWGHGYTF. The DNA of the CDR3 is TGTGCCTGGAATTACGCCTGGGGGCATGGCTACACCTTC. The chain uses TRBV30 and TRBJ1-2, with a possible D match to TRBD1 (6 bases). Deletions cut 4 bases from V and 6 bases from J, with 15 bases between. The CDR3 runs 13 residues. CDR1 GTSNPN and CDR2 SVGIG come from the germline V gene (reference sequence).

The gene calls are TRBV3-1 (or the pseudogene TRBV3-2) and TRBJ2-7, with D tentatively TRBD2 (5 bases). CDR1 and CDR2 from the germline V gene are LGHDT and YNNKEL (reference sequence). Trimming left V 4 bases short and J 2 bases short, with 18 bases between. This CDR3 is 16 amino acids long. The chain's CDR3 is CASSPTNRLTAYEQYF. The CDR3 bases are TGTGCCAGCAGCCCAACTAATCGACTAACGGCCTACGAGCAGTACTTC.

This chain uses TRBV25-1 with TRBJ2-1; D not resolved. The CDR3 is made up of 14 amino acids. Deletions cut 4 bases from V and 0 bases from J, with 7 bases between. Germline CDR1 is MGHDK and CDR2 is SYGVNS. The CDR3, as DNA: TGTGCCAGCAGTGCTTCTAGCTCCTACAATGAGCAGTTCTTC. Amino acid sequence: CASSASSSYNEQFF.

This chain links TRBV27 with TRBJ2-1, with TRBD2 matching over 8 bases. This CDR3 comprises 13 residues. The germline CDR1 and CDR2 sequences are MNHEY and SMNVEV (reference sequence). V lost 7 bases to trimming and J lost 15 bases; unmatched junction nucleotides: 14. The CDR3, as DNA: TGTGCCAGCACCCCCGGGGGCGGGGGGCTGCCGTTCTTC. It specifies CASTPGGGGLPFF.